A selection of T cell receptor beta chains follows, all from one sample in a study of cytomegalovirus exposure and HLA in healthy donors. The table came from immunoSEQ multiplex PCR; TCRdb's copy has only in-frame clones and leaves some out. The sample contains roughly 150,000 clones, 82% of which appear only once. Sequencing input: PBMCs. All receptors come from a male donor in good health and CMV-seronegative. Both conserved end residues are part of each CDR3. D genes are given only for firm matches. For some rows the clone size is stated as once, few or many, or as a class when expanded; others skip it.

clone_size	v_call	j_call	d_call	cdr3_aa	cdr3_nt
NA	TRBV6-1	TRBJ2-5	TRBD1	CASSGDSQETQYF	TGTGCCAGCAGTGGGGACAGCCAAGAGACCCAGTACTTC
NA	TRBV4-3	TRBJ2-7	TRBD2	CASSRDYQSTYEQYF	TGCGCCAGTTCCCGGGACTACCAATCAACCTACGAGCAGTACTTC
NA	TRBV19	TRBJ1-2	NA	CASRRPNYGYTF	TGTGCCAGTAGGCGCCCCAACTATGGCTACACCTTC
once	TRBV4-1	TRBJ1-1	NA	CASSQVGSRINTEAFF	TGCGCCAGCAGCCAAGTGGGGAGTAGAATAAACACTGAAGCTTTCTTT
NA	TRBV13	TRBJ2-3	TRBD2	CASSLEASGRRIDTQYF	TGTGCCAGCAGCTTAGAGGCTAGCGGGAGGCGGATAGATACGCAGTATTTT
once	TRBV28	TRBJ1-4	NA	CASSLSVPNEKLFF	TGTGCCAGCAGTTTATCGGTACCCAATGAAAAACTGTTTTTT
NA	TRBV13	TRBJ1-1	NA	CASSLGAAREAFF	TGTGCCAGCAGCTTAGGTGCGGCCCGCGAAGCTTTCTTT
NA	TRBV5-5	TRBJ1-4	NA	CASRRTASPEKLFF	TGTGCCAGCAGGAGGACAGCCAGCCCTGAAAAACTGTTTTTT
NA	TRBV4-2	TRBJ2-2	TRBD2	CASSPPLEREGTGELFF	TGTGCCAGCAGCCCTCCCTTAGAGCGGGAGGGCACCGGGGAGCTGTTTTTT
NA	TRBV7-2	TRBJ1-2	TRBD1	CASSLRQGANYGYTF	TGTGCCAGCAGCTTACGACAGGGGGCAAACTATGGCTACACCTTC
NA	TRBV7-2	TRBJ1-2	NA	CASRASGRQGYTF	TGTGCCAGCAGGGCTTCCGGGAGGCAGGGCTACACCTTC